The sample holds one count of the clone carrying this T cell receptor (beta chain). Repertoires were generated with immunoSEQ multiplex PCR, while TCRdb's copy carries only in-frame clones and drops some. Among some 200,000 clones listed, under 90% were seen once. The record originates from a study of blood T cell repertoires in COVID-19. V lost 3 bases and J lost 8, with 10 bases in between. The CDR3 is made up of 12 amino acids. Germline V gene data show CDR1 as SNHLY and CDR2 as FYNNEI. This clonotype was sampled from a woman in her sixties who had recovered from COVID-19. This sequence joins TRBV2 and TRBJ1-2; D is possibly TRBD1 (5 bases). Sequencing was done on a sample of peripheral blood. Here the CDR3 DNA reads TGTGCCAGCAGTGACAGGGTATCCGGCTACACCTTC. It codes for CASSDRVSGYTF.